This T cell receptor (beta chain) was found in a study of monozygotic twins with inflammatory bowel disease. The UMIs contained a 6-nucleotide sample barcode. They were added by template switching during cDNA synthesis. One entry per CDR3 protein, without DNA, is what TCRdb gives after re-calling the 5' RACE reads. The sample's table shows a few hundred thousand distinct CDR3 sequences. The CDR3 has 19 residues. Looked up from germline, CDR1 is MNHEY and CDR2 is SVGAGI. Material for sequencing was blood. The J gene is TRBJ1-6, the V gene TRBV6-5; TCRdb picks TRBD1, but there is no DNA to check that call. This clonotype was obtained from a human donor with ulcerative colitis or Crohn's disease, or a healthy co-twin of an affected twin (not recorded which). The CDR3 is CASSYSRGGSGSAGSPLHF.